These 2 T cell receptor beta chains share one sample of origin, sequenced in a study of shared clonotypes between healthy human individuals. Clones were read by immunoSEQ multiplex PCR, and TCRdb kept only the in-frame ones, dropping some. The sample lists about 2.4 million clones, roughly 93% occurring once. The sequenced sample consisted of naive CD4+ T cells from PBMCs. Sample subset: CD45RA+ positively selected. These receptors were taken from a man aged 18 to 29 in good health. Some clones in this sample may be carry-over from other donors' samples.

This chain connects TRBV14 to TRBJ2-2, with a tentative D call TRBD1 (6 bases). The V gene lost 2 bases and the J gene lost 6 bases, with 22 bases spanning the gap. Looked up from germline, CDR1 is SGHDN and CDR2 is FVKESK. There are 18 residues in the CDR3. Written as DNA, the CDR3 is TGTGCCAGCAGCCAACGATTCCCACAGGGATATAAACCCGGGGAGCTGTTTTTT. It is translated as CASSQRFPQGYKPGELFF.

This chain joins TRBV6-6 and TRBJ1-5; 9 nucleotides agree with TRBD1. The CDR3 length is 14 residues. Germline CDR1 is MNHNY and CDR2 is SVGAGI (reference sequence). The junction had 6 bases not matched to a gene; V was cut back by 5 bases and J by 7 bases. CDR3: CASSKGQGQQPQHF. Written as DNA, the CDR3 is TGTGCCAGCAGTAAAGGACAGGGGCAACAGCCCCAGCATTTT.